One and the same sample provided the 18 T cell receptor beta chains below, sequenced in a study of CD8+CD57+ T cells in acquired aplastic anemia. Genomic DNA constituted the template upon which TCR beta VDJ and CDR3 profiling was performed. TCRdb ran MiXCR on the reads and lists one entry per CDR3 protein. The sample comprises 400,000 to 450,000 distinct CDR3 sequences, under 80% of which are singletons, and 4% rests with the top ten. Material for sequencing was sorted CD4+, CD8+, or CD8+CD57+ T cells (not recorded which) from PBMCs. The receptors were gathered from a human donor in good health, serving as a control.

As for this clonotype: The conserved final phenylalanine or tryptophan is absent from the CDR3, which likely points to a read error. The V gene is TRBV19, the J gene TRBJ1-2; a weak D match, TRBD1 (5 bases). Germline assignment: CDR1 LNHDA and CDR2 SQIVND (reference sequence). Trimming took 3 bases from V and 11 from J, leaving 16 bases between them. This CDR3 region has 13 residues. The CDR3 DNA reads as TGTGCCAGTAGTATCGGGCAGGGATTTGAATACACCTTG. This encodes CASSIGQGFEYTL.

V and J are TRBV5-6 and TRBJ2-7, with D uncertain. Germline loops: CDR1 SGHDT, CDR2 YYEEEE. V lost 4 bases, J lost 7 bases, and 15 bases lay in between. This CDR3 region has 13 residues. The DNA of the CDR3 is TGTGCCAGCAGCGTAGACCGGGCTAATGAGCAGTACTTC. Protein sequence: CASSVDRANEQYF.

The V and J genes are TRBV20-1 and TRBJ2-7, with TRBD1 identical over 10 bases. This CDR3 is 13 amino acids long. Germline-derived CDR1 and CDR2 are DFQATT and SNEGSKA (reference sequence). CDR3 sequence: CSAGRGGDRGQYF. The CDR3 coding sequence is TGCAGCGCTGGGAGGGGGGGGGACAGGGGACAGTACTTC.

The chain joins TRBV2 to TRBJ2-1; D possibly uses TRBD1 or TRBD2 (5 bases each). Trimming removed 10 bases at V and 9 bases at J, with 25 bases between. The length of the CDR3 is 15 residues. CDR1 SNHLY and CDR2 FYNNEI come from the germline V gene. CDR3 DNA: TGTGCCATTAAACGATCAGGGTCCGGGAACACTGAGCAGTTCTTC. It yields the protein CAIKRSGSGNTEQFF.

This chain uses TRBV7-9 with TRBJ1-1; D is undetermined. V gave up 2 bases and J gave up 11 bases, with 24 bases separating them. The CDR3 contains 16 residues. Germline assignment: CDR1 SEHNR and CDR2 FQNEAQ (reference sequence). The CDR3 DNA reads as TGTGCCAGCAGCTTACGCCGACAACCCTTTGGCTACACCGCTTTCTTT. Residues: CASSLRRQPFGYTAFF. Based on the CDR3 plus reference TRBV7-9 and TRBJ1-1, the full variable domain is DTGVSQNPRHKITKRGQNVTFRCDPISEHNRLYWYRQTLGQGPEFLTYFQNEAQLEKSRLLSDRFSAERPKGSFSTLEIQRTEQGDSAMYLCASSLRRQPFGYTAFFGQGTRLTVV.

This clonotype was recorded many times. The chain combines TRBV20-1 with TRBJ1-6; D perhaps matches TRBD1 (6 bases). The CDR3 runs 15 residues. V shed 6 bases and J shed 8 bases, with 20 bases lying between them. The germline gives CDR1 DFQATT, CDR2 SNEGSKA (reference sequence). CDR3 in DNA: TGCAGTGCACCAGAGACAGGTTATACTCATTCACCCCTCCACTTT. This sequence encodes CSAPETGYTHSPLHF.

Note on this clonotype: Since no conserved phenylalanine or tryptophan closes the CDR3, a read error is the likely cause. The limits of the CDR3 on the DNA are not certain, so only TCRdb's listed CDR3 is given. This chain uses TRBV10-3 with TRBJ1-3. The CDR3 totals 14 residues, both ends included. Germline CDR1 is ENHRY and CDR2 is SYGVKD. The CDR3 sequence is CAISGNVAWNTMEL.

This clonotype was seen more than once but under ten times. The J gene is TRBJ2-3, the V gene TRBV30, with 7 bases that match TRBD1. There are 13 residues in the CDR3. V was clipped by 4 bases and J by 2 bases; unmatched bases: 3. Germline-derived CDR1 and CDR2 are GTSNPN and SVGIG (reference sequence). The CDR3 region has the DNA TGTGCCTGGACCAGGGGGAACACAGATACGCAGTATTTT. The encoded protein is CAWTRGNTDTQYF.

This clonotype was detected many times. The chain couples TRBV20-1 to TRBJ2-1, with 11 bases matching TRBD2. This CDR3 has 17 residues. Per the germline V gene, CDR1 is DFQATT and CDR2 is SNEGSKA (reference sequence). J gave up 4 bases and V 4 bases, and 12 bases lay outside the gene matches. The CDR3 spells CSATEISTSGAYNEQFF. In DNA form, the CDR3 reads TGCAGTGCTACTGAGATATCGACTAGCGGGGCTTACAATGAGCAGTTCTTC.

As regards this clonotype: The junction shows a germline mismatch at one end, possibly a read error. The gene calls are TRBV29-1 and TRBJ2-1; no definite D call. This CDR3 spans 14 amino acids. Germline lookup yields CDR1 SQVTM and CDR2 ANQGSEA. For the CDR3, the DNA is TGCAGCGTTGAAGTTGGGATAGCCTCAAGTGAGCAGTTTTTC. As protein: CSVEVGIASSEQFF.

V is TRBV7-9 and J is TRBJ2-3; D is tentatively TRBD1 or TRBD2 (6 bases each). Trimming left V 5 bases short and J 11 bases short, with 26 bases between. This CDR3 is 16 amino acids long. The germline V gene has CDR1 SEHNR and CDR2 FQNEAQ (reference sequence). The CDR3 DNA follows: TGTGCCAGCAGCCGCCGTCGGGGGACACCCGCCACTATGCAGTATTTT. This translates into CASSRRRGTPATMQYF.

Comment on this clonotype: The conserved phenylalanine or tryptophan normally closing the CDR3 is absent here, so this likely arose from a read error. It is unclear where the CDR3 begins or ends on the DNA, so no DNA is shown, and the CDR3 is as TCRdb lists it. The rearrangement uses TRBV9 and TRBJ2-6; the D call of TRBD1 is as the table states it, not checked on the DNA. The CDR3 is 8 residues long, ends included. Germline assignment: CDR1 SGDLS and CDR2 YYNGEE. The CDR3 region is CASSGMGT.

This clonotype was recorded only once. V gene TRBV20-1 combines with J gene TRBJ2-7; D gene uncertain. CDR1 is DFQATT and CDR2 is SNEGSKA in the germline V gene (reference sequence). V was trimmed by 3 bases and J by 1 base, leaving 10 bases between them. This CDR3 is built from 13 residues. The chain's CDR3 is CSASGVDSYEQYF. The CDR3 DNA reads as TGCAGTGCTAGCGGAGTTGATTCCTACGAGCAGTACTTC.

As concerns this clonotype: Mismatch with germline at one junction end may stem from a read error. This chain links TRBV5-1 with TRBJ2-7, with D unclear. Germline CDR1 and CDR2: SGHRS and YFSETQ. This CDR3 has 12 amino acids. Here the CDR3 DNA reads TGTGCCAGCAGCTCCGAGCAGGCACAGCAGTACTTC. Its translation: CASSSEQAQQYF. The entire variable domain, with the rest obtained from reference TRBV5-1 and TRBJ2-7, is as follows: KAGVTQTPRYLIKTRGQQVTLSCSPISGHRSVSWYQQTPGQGLQFLFEYFSETQRNKGNFPGRFSGRQFSNSRSEMNVSTLELGDSALYLCASSSEQAQQYFGPGTRLTVT.

This clonotype was detected a few times. Mismatch with germline at one junction end may stem from a read error. The V gene is TRBV10-3, the J gene TRBJ2-1, with a possible D match to TRBD2 (6 bases). Germline loops: CDR1 ENHRY, CDR2 SYGVKD. The CDR3 is 14 amino acids. The CDR3 here is CAAGGDRSYNEQSF. CDR3 nucleotides: TGTGCCGCGGGCGGGGATCGCTCCTACAATGAGCAGTCCTTC.

Comments on this clonotype: At one boundary the junction diverges from the germline segment, which might be a read error. The rearrangement joins TRBV7-2 to TRBJ2-5; the match to TRBD2 covers 12 bases. CDR1 and CDR2 from the germline V gene are SGHTA and FQGNSA. The CDR3 runs 16 residues. The CDR3: CASRRSSGGAEETQYF. The CDR3 DNA sequence: TGTGCCAGCAGACGATCTAGCGGGGGGGCCGAGGAGACTCAGTACTTC.

J is TRBJ2-2 and V is TRBV12-3 or TRBV12-4; 9 nucleotides line up with TRBD2. J lost 4 bases, V lost 6 bases, and 3 bases had no gene match. CDR3 size: 14 residues. The CDR3 DNA sequence: TGTGCCAGCAGACCAGCGGGGGGCACCGGGGAGCTGTTTTTT. It translates to CASRPAGGTGELFF.

Comment on this clonotype: One end of the junction is discordant with germline, which a read error may explain. J is TRBJ1-5 and V is TRBV12-3 or TRBV12-4; D is possibly TRBD1 (6 bases). The CDR3 sequence is 17 residues long. The CDR3, as DNA: TGTGCCAGCAGTAATTCCCTAGCGGGGGGCCACAATGAGCCCCAGCATTTT. It yields the protein CASSNSLAGGHNEPQHF.